The 8 T cell receptor beta chains reported below all come from one sample, sequenced in a study of CD8 T cells in Susac syndrome. An input of roughly 0.5 to 1 ug of RNA was subjected to reverse transcription using random hexamers. TCRdb analysed the immunoSEQ multiplex PCR reads with MiXCR anew, one entry per CDR3 protein. Of about 160,000 distinct CDR3 sequences in the sample, less than 95% were seen once. The sequenced sample consisted of CD4+ T cells from PBMCs. The receptors derive from a human donor with multiple sclerosis.

The chain uses TRBV6-1 and TRBJ2-3; 10 bases fit TRBD2. CDR1 is MNHNS and CDR2 is SASEGT in the germline V gene. The CDR3 loop spans 15 amino acids. With V trimmed by 5 bases and J by 2 bases, 4 bases remained unmatched. The CDR3 DNA is TGTGCCAGCAGTCTAGCGGGAGTAGTCACAGATACGCAGTATTTT. It specifies CASSLAGVVTDTQYF.

This chain links TRBV3-1 with TRBJ1-5; tentatively, D is TRBD1 (5 bases). Germline CDR1 reads LGHDT; CDR2 reads YNNKEL (reference sequence). Trimming stripped 4 bases from V and 8 bases from J, with 12 bases between. The CDR3 totals 13 residues. The chain's CDR3 is CASSPIMGEPQHF. The DNA for the CDR3 is TGTGCCAGCAGCCCAATAATGGGGGAGCCCCAGCATTTT.

Only one count was recorded for this clonotype. The V gene is TRBV7-8, the J gene TRBJ2-1; 7 positions match TRBD2. The CDR3 consists of 16 residues. The trim removed 8 bases at V and 0 bases at J, leaving 10 bases unmatched. CDR1 SGHVS and CDR2 FQNEAQ come from the germline V gene. CDR3 coding DNA: TGTGCCAGCGGCGAACTAGCGACAAGCTCCTACAATGAGCAGTTCTTC. It translates to CASGELATSSYNEQFF.

The gene calls are TRBV12-3 or TRBV12-4 and TRBJ2-3; a possible D gene is TRBD2 (5 bases). This CDR3 has 14 amino acids. Trimming stripped 3 bases from V and 8 bases from J, with 15 bases between. In nucleotides, the CDR3 is TGTGCCAGCAGTTTTGGGGAGTGGGGAGCTACGCAGTATTTT. Amino acid sequence: CASSFGEWGATQYF.

The rearrangement uses TRBV12-3 or TRBV12-4 and TRBJ1-1; perhaps TRBD1 as D (6 bases). The CDR3 length is 15 residues. V lost 5 bases, J lost 0 bases, and 13 bases lay in between. CDR3 sequence: CASSQRQALNTEAFF. As DNA, the CDR3 is TGTGCCAGCAGTCAGCGACAGGCCTTGAACACTGAAGCTTTCTTT.

J is TRBJ1-3 and V is TRBV2; D may be TRBD1 (5 bases). The CDR3 consists of 15 residues. In germline, CDR1 is SNHLY, CDR2 FYNNEI. Trimming stripped 1 base from V and 4 bases from J, with 11 bases between. CDR3 residues: CASSEGRAFGNTIYF. The CDR3 DNA sequence: TGTGCCAGCAGTGAAGGCAGGGCGTTCGGAAACACCATATATTTT.

This clonotype has just one count. The chain combines TRBV30 with TRBJ2-3, with TRBD2 matching over 8 bases. V trimming: 3 bases; J trimming: 1 base; junction bases outside the gene matches: 0. CDR3 size: 13 residues. Germline CDR1 and CDR2: GTSNPN and SVGIG (reference sequence). The CDR3 coding sequence is TGTGCCTGGAGGACTAGCGGCACAGATACGCAGTATTTT. This translates into CAWRTSGTDTQYF.

This chain connects TRBV20-1 to TRBJ2-4, with D hard to call. The CDR3 has 13 amino acids. V dropped 2 bases and J dropped 1 base, with 6 bases sitting between them. Germline V CDR1 and CDR2: DFQATT, SNEGSKA (reference sequence). The CDR3 sequence is CSARKGAKNIQYF. Written as DNA, the CDR3 is TGCAGTGCTAGAAAGGGCGCCAAAAACATTCAGTACTTC.